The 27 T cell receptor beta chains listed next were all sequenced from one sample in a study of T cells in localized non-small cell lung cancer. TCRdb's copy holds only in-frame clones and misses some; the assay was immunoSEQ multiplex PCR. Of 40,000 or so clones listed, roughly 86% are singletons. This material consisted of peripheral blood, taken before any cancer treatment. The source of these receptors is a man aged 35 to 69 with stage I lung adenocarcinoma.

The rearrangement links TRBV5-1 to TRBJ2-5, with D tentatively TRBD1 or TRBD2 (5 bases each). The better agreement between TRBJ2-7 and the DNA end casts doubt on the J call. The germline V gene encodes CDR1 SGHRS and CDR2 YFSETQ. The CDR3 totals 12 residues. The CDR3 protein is CASSLERGEQYF. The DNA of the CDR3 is TGCGCCAGCAGCTTAGAGAGGGGCGAGCAGTACTTC.

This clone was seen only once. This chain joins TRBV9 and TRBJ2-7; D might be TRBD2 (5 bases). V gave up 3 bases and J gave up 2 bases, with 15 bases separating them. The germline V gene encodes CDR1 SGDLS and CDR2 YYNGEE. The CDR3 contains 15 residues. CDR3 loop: CASSGGVAYTYEQYF. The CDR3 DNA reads TGTGCCAGCAGCGGGGGAGTAGCGTACACCTACGAGCAGTACTTC.

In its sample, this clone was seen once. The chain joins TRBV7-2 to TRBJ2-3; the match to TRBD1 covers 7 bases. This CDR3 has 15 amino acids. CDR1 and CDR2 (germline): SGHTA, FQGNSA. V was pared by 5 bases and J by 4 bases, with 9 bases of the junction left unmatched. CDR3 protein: CASSPGTQGADTQYF. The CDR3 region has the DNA TGTGCCAGCAGCCCGGGCACGCAGGGGGCAGATACGCAGTATTTT.

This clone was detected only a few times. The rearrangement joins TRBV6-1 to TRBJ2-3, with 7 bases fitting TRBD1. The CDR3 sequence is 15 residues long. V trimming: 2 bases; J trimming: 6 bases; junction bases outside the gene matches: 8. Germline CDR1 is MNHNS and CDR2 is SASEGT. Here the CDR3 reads CASSELGQAGDTQYF. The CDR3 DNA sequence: TGTGCCAGCAGTGAACTTGGACAGGCAGGGGATACGCAGTATTTT.

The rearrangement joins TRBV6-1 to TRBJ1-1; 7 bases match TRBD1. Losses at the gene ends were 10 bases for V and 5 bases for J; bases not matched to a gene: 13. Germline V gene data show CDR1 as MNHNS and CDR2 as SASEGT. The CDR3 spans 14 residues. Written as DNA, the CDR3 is TGTGCCACCTACCCCTTTTGGACAGGTACTGAAGCTTTCTTT. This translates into CATYPFWTGTEAFF.

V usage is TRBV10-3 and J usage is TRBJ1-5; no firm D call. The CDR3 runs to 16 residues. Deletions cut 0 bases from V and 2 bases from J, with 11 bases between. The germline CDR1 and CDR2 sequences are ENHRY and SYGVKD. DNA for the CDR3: TGTGCCATCAGTGAGTCGGTCATTGTGCGCAATCAGCCCCAGCATTTT. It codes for CAISESVIVRNQPQHF.

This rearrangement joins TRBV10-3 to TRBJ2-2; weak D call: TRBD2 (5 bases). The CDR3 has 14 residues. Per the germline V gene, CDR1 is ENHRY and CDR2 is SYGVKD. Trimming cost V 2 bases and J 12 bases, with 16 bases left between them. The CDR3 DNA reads TGTGCCATCAGTGAGCCCAGAGCGGCGGGTCAGCTGTTTTTT. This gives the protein CAISEPRAAGQLFF.

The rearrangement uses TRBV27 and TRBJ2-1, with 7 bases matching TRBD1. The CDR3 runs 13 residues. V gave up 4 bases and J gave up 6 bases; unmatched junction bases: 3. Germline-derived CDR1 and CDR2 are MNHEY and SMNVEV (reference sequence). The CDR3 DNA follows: TGTGCCAGCAGTTCCACAGGGGTCAATGAGCAGTTCTTC. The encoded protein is CASSSTGVNEQFF.

CDR3 nucleotides: TGTGCCAGCAGCTTAGAGGTAGCCCTCCTTACCACAGATACGCAGTATTTT. This codes for CASSLEVALLTTDTQYF. The chain recombines TRBV11-2 with TRBJ2-3; D is ambiguous. V dropped 0 bases and J dropped 2 bases, with 15 bases sitting between them. The CDR3 totals 17 residues. Per germline, CDR1 SGHAT and CDR2 FQNNGV.

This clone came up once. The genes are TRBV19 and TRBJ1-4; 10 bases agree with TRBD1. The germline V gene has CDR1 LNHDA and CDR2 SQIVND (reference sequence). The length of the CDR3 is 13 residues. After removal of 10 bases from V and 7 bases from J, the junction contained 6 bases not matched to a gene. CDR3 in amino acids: CATGDRGTEKLFF. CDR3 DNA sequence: TGTGCCACGGGGGACAGGGGAACTGAAAAACTGTTTTTT.

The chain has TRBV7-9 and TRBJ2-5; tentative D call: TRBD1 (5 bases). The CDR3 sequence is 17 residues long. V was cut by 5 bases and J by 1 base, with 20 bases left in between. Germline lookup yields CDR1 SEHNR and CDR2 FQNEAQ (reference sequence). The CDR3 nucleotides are TGTGCCAGCAGCCCAGGGCCAGGACGGCCCTTCCAAGAGACCCAGTACTTC. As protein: CASSPGPGRPFQETQYF.

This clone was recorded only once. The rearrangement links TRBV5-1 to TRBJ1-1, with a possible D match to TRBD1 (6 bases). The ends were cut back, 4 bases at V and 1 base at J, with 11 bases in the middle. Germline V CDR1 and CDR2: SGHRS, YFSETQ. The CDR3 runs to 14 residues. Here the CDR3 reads CASSIGQRNTEAFF. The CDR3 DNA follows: TGCGCCAGCAGCATTGGACAGCGGAACACTGAAGCTTTCTTT.

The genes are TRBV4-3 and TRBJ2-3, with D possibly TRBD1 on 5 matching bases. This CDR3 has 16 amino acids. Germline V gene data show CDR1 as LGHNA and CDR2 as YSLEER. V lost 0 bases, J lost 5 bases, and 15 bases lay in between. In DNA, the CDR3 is TGCGCCAGCAGCCAAGAGGTCAAGGGGCCCCTAGATACGCAGTATTTT. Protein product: CASSQEVKGPLDTQYF.

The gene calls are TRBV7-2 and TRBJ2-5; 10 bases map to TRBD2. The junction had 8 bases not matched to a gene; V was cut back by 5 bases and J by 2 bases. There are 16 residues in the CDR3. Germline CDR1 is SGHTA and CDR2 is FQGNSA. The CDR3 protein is CASSRTALAGQETQYF. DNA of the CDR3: TGTGCCAGCAGCCGGACAGCACTAGCGGGGCAAGAGACCCAGTACTTC. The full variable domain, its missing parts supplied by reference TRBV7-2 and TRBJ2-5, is GAGVSQSPSNKVTEKGKDVELRCDPISGHTALYWYRQSLGQGLEFLIYFQGNSAPDKSGLPSDRFSAERTGGSVSTLTIQRTQQEDSAVYLCASSRTALAGQETQYFGPGTRLLVL.

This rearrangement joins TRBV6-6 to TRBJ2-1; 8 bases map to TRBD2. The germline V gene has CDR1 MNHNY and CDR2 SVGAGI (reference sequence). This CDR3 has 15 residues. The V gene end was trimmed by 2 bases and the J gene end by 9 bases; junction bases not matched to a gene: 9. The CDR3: CASSYSTSGLSEQFF. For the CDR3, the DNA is TGTGCCAGCAGTTACAGTACTAGCGGCCTTAGTGAGCAGTTCTTC.

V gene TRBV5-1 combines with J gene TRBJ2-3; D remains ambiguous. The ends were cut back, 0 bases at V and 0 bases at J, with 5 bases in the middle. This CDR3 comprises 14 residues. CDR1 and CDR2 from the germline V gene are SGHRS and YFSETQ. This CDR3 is CASSLGGSTDTQYF. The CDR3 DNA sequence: TGCGCCAGCAGCTTGGGTGGTAGCACAGATACGCAGTATTTT.

The CDR3 DNA is TGCGCCAGCAGCCAAGAATCGGGAAAGAATCAGCCCCAGCATTTT. Its translation is CASSQESGKNQPQHF. The gene calls are TRBV4-3 and TRBJ1-5; D not resolved. Trimming pared 0 bases from V and 4 bases from J, leaving 10 bases between. The CDR3 extends over 15 amino acids. Germline V lookup: CDR1 LGHNA, CDR2 YSLEER.

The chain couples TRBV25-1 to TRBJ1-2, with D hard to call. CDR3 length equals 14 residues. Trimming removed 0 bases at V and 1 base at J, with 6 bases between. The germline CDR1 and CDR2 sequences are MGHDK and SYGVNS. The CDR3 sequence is CASSEYNLNYGYTF. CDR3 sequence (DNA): TGTGCCAGCAGTGAATATAACCTTAACTATGGCTACACCTTC.

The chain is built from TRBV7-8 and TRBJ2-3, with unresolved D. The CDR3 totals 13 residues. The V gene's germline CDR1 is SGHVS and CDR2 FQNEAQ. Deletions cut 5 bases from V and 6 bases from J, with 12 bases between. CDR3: CASSRSPVDTQYF. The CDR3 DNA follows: TGTGCCAGCAGCCGGAGCCCAGTCGATACGCAGTATTTT. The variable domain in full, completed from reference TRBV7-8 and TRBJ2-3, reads GAGVSQSPRYKVAKRGQDVALRCDPISGHVSLFWYQQALGQGPEFLTYFQNEAQLDKSGLPSDRFFAERPEGSVSTLKIQRTQQEDSAVYLCASSRSPVDTQYFGPGTRLTVL.

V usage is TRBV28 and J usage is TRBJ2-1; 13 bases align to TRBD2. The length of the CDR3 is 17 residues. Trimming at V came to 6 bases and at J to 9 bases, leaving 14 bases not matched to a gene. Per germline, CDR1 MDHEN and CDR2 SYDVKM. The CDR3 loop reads CASRRLLTSGRILEQFF. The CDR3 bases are TGTGCCAGCAGAAGACTACTGACTAGCGGGAGGATCCTTGAGCAGTTCTTC.

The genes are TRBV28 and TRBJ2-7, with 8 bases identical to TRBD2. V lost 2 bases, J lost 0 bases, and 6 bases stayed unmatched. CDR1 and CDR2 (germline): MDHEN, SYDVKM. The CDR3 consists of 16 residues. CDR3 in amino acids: CASSLPGGGTSYEQYF. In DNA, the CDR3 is TGTGCCAGCAGTTTACCCGGCGGGGGGACCTCCTACGAGCAGTACTTC.

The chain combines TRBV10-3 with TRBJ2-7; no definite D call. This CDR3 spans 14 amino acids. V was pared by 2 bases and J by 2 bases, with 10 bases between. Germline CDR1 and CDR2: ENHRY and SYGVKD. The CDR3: CAISEDTRTYEQYF. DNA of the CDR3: TGTGCCATCAGTGAGGACACCCGGACCTACGAGCAGTACTTC.

DNA of the CDR3: TGTGCCAGCAGCGCCAACAGAGGTGGCTACACCTTC. Its protein is CASSANRGGYTF. The chain carries TRBV9 and TRBJ1-2; D is ambiguous. Germline V gene lookup returns CDR1 SGDLS and CDR2 YYNGEE. V lost 3 bases, J lost 7 bases, and 10 bases lay in between. CDR3 size: 12 residues.

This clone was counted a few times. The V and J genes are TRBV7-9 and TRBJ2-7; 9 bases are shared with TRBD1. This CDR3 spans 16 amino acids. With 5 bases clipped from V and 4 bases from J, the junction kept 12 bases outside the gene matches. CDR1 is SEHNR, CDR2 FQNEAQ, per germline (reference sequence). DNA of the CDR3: TGTGCCAGCAGCCATCCACCGGGACAGGGTTCATACGAGCAGTACTTC. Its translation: CASSHPPGQGSYEQYF.

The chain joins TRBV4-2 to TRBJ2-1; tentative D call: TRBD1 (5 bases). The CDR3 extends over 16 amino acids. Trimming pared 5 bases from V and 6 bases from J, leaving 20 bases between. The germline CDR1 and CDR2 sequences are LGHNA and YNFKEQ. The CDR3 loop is CASSFKGRLGVNEQFF. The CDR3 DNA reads TGTGCCAGCAGCTTTAAGGGGCGGCTAGGCGTCAATGAGCAGTTCTTC.

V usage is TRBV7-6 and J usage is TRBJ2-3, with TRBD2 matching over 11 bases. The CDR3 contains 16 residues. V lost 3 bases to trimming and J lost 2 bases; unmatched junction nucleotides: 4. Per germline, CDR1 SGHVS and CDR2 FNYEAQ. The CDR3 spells CASSLTSGVPTDTQYF. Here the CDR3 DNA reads TGTGCCAGCAGCTTGACTAGCGGGGTGCCCACAGATACGCAGTATTTT.

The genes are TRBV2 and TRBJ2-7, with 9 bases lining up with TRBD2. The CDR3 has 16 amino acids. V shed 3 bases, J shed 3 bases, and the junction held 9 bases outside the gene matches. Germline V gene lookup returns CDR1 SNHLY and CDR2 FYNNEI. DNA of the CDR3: TGTGCCAGCAGTGATCCCCGCGGTAGCGGGAGCTACGAGCAGTACTTC. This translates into CASSDPRGSGSYEQYF.